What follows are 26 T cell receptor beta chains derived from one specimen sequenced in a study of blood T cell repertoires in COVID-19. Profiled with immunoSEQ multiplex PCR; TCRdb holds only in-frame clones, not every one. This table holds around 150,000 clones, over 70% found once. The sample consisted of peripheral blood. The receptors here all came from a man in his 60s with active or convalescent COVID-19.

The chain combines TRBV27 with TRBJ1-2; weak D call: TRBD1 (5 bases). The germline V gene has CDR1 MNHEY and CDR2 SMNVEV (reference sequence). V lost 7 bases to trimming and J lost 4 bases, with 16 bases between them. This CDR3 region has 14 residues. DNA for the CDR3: TGTGCCAGCACCGCAAGGGGAGGAGGCTATGGCTACACCTTC. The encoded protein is CASTARGGGYGYTF.

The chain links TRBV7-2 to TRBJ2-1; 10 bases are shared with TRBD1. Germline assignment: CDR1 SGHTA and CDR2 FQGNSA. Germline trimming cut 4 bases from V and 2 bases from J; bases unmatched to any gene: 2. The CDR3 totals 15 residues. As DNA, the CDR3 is TGTGCCAGCAGCTCGGGACAGGGGCCCTACAATGAGCAGTTCTTC. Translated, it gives CASSSGQGPYNEQFF.

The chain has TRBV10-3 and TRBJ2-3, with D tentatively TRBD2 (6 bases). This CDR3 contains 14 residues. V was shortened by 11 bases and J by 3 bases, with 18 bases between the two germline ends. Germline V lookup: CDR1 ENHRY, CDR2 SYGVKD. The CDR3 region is CALGRDGGTDTQYF. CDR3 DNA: TGTGCCCTCGGCCGGGACGGAGGGACAGATACGCAGTATTTT.

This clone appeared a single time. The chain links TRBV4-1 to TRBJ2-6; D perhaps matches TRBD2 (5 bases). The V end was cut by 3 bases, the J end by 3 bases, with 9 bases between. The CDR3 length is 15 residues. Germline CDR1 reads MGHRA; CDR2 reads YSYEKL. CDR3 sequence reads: CASSQLEGGANVLTF. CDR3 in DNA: TGCGCCAGCAGCCAGCTAGAGGGTGGGGCCAACGTCCTGACTTTC.

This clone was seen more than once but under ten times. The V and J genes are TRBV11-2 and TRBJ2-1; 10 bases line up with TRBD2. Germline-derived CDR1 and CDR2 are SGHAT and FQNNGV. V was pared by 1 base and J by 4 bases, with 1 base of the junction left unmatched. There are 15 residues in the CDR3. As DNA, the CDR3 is TGTGCCAGCAGCTTAGGGACTAGCGGATACAATGAGCAGTTCTTC. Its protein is CASSLGTSGYNEQFF.

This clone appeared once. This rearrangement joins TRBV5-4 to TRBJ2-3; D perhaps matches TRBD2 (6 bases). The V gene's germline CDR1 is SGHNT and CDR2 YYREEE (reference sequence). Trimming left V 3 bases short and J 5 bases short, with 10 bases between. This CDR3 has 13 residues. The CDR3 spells CASSSSGEDTQYF. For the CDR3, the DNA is TGTGCCAGCAGCTCTTCGGGAGAAGATACGCAGTATTTT.

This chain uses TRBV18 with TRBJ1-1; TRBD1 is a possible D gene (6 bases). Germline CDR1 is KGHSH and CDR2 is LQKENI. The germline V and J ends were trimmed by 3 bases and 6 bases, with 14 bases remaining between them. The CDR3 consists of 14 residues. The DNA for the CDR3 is TGTGCCAGCTCACCGCTGAACAGGGTAGCTGAAGCTTTCTTT. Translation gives CASSPLNRVAEAFF.

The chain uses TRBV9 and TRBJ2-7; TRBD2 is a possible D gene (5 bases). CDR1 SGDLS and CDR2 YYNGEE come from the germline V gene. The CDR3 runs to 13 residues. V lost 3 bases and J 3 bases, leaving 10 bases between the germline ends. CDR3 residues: CASSGAEGYEQYF. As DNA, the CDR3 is TGTGCCAGCAGCGGTGCTGAGGGCTACGAGCAGTACTTC.

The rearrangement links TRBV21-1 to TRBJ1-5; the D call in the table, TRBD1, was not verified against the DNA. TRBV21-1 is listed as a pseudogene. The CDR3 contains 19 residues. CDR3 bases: TGTGCCAGCAGCCTAAGTCGGGGACAGGGGCCCTATAGCAATCAGCCCCAGCATTTT. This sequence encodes CASSLSRGQGPYSNQPQHF.

CDR3 DNA: TGTGCCAGCAGCTTAGAACACGGGAGCTCCTACAATGAGCAGTTCTTC. It encodes CASSLEHGSSYNEQFF. The chain employs TRBV7-6 and TRBJ2-1, with D maybe TRBD2 (6 bases). CDR3 size: 16 residues. Trimming removed 1 base from V and 0 bases from J, with 10 bases in between. CDR1 and CDR2 from the germline V gene are SGHVS and FNYEAQ. Based on the CDR3 plus reference TRBV7-6 and TRBJ2-1, the full variable domain is GAGVSQSPRYKVTKRGQDVALRCDPISGHVSLYWYRQALGQGPEFLTYFNYEAQQDKSGLPNDRFSAERPEGSISTLTIQRTEQRDSAMYRCASSLEHGSSYNEQFFGPGTRLTVL.

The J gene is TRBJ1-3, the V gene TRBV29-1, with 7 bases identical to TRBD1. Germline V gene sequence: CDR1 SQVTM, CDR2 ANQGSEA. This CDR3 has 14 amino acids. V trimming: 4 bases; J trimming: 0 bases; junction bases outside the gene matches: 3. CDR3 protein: CSVGAGGSGNTIYF. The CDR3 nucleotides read TGCAGCGTTGGGGCAGGGGGCTCTGGAAACACCATATATTTT.

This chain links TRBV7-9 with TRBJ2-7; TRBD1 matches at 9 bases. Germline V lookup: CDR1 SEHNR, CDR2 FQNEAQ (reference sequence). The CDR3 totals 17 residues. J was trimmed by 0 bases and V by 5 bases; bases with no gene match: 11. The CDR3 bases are TGTGCCAGCAGCCCCCTTCCGGGACAGGGAAGCTCCTACGAGCAGTACTTC. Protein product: CASSPLPGQGSSYEQYF.

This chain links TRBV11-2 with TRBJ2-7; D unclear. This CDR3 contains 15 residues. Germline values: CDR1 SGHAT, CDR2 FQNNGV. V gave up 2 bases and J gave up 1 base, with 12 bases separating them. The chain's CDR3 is CASSLYTPPSYEQYF. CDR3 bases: TGTGCCAGCAGCTTATATACACCTCCTTCCTACGAGCAGTACTTC.

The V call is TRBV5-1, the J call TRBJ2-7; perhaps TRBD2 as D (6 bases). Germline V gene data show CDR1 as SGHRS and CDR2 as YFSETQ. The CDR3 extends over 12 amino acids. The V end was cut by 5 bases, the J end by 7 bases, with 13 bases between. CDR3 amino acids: CASRTSGGEQYF. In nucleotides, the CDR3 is TGCGCCAGCAGGACGTCCGGGGGAGAGCAGTACTTC.

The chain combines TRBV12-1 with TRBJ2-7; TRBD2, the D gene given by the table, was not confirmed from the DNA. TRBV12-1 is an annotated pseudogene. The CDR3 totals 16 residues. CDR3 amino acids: CASSFGMERESWEQYF. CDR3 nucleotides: TGTGCCAGCAGCTTTGGGATGGAGCGGGAGTCGTGGGAGCAGTACTTC.

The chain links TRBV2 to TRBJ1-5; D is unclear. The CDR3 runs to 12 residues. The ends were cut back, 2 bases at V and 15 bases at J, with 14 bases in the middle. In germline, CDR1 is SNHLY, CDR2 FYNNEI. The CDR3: CASSELGTGRHF. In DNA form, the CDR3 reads TGTGCCAGCAGTGAATTGGGCACCGGAAGGCATTTT.

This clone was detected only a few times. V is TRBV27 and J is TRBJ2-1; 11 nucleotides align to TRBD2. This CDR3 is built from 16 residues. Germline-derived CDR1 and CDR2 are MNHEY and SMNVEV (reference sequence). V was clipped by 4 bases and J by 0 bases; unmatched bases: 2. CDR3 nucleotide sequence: TGTGCCAGCAGTTCCCTAGCGGGAGGCTCCTACAATGAGCAGTTCTTC. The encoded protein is CASSSLAGGSYNEQFF.

The CDR3 sequence: CATSDPGTSVPYNEQFF. CDR3 DNA sequence: TGTGCCACCAGTGACCCCGGGACTAGCGTACCCTACAATGAGCAGTTCTTC. The J gene is TRBJ2-1, the V gene TRBV24-1; 10 bases agree with TRBD2. This CDR3 spans 17 amino acids. CDR1 and CDR2 (germline): KGHDR, SFDVKD. Trimming removed 4 bases from V and 2 bases from J; junction bases left unmatched: 7.

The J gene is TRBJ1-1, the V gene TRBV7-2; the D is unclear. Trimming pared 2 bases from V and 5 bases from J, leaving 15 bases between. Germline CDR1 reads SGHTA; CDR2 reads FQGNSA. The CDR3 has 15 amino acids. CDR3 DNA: TGTGCCAGCAGCTTAATGAGCCAATCGGGGACTGAAGCTTTCTTT. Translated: CASSLMSQSGTEAFF.

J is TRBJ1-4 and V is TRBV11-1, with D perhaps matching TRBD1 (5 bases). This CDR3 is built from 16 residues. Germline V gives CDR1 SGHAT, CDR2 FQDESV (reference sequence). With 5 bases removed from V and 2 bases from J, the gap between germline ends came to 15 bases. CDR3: CASSRGRQNTNEKLFF. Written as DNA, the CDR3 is TGTGCCAGCAGCCGAGGACGACAGAACACTAATGAAAAACTGTTTTTT.

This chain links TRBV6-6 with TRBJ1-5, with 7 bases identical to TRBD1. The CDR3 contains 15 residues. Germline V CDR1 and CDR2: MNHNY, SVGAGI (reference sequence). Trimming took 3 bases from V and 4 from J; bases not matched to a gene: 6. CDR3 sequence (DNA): TGTGCCAGCAGTTATACAGGACAGGCAAATCAGCCCCAGCATTTT. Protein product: CASSYTGQANQPQHF.

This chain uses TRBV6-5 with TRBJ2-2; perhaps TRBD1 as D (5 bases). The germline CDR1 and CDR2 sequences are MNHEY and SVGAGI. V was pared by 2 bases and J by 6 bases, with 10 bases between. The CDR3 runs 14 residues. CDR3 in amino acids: CASSYRGRAGELFF. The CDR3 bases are TGTGCCAGCAGTTACAGGGGCCGGGCCGGGGAGCTGTTTTTT.

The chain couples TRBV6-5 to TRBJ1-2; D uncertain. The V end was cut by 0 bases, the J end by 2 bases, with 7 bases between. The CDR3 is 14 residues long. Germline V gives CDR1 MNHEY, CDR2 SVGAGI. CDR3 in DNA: TGTGCCAGCAGTTACTCCCAGAAAAACTATGGCTACACCTTC. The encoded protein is CASSYSQKNYGYTF.

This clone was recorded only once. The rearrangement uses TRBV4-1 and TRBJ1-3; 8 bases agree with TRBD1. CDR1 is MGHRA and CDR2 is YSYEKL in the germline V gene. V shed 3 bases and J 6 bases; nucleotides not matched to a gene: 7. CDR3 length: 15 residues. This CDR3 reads CASSHRTGWENTIYF. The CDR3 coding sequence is TGCGCCAGCAGCCACCGGACAGGGTGGGAAAACACCATATATTTT.

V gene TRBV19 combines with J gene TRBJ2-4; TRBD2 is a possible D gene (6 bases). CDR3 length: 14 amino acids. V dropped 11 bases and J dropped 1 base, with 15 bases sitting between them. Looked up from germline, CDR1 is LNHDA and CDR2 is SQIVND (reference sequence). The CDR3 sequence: CAANSGVAKNIQYF. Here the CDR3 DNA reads TGTGCCGCTAACTCGGGGGTTGCCAAAAACATTCAGTACTTC.

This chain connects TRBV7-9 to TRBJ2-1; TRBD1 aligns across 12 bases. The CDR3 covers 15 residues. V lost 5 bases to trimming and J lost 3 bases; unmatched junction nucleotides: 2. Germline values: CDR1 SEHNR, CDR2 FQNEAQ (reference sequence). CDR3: CASSRDRGLYNEQFF. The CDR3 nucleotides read TGTGCCAGCAGCCGGGACAGGGGGCTCTACAATGAGCAGTTCTTC.